This T cell receptor beta chain came from a study of blood T cell dynamics during melanoma immunotherapy. The CDR3 has 13 amino acids. Trimming removed 6 bases from V and 4 bases from J; junction bases left unmatched: 4. Germline-derived CDR1 and CDR2 are MNHNS and SASEGT. Noted time point: pre-treatment baseline. TCRdb's table, derived via immunoSEQ multiplex PCR, lists solely in-frame clones and lacks some. The sample yields 10,000 or so clones, more than 85% seen once. The clonotype was recovered from a human donor with melanoma. The chain recombines TRBV6-1 with TRBJ1-1; 8 bases agree with TRBD1. The starting material was blood, obtained from a patient treated with checkpoint blockade. DNA of the CDR3: TGTGCCAGCAGGGACAGGGTAGGCACTGAAGCTTTCTTT. This gives the protein CASRDRVGTEAFF.